The TCR beta chain described here comes from a study of tumor-infiltrating lymphocytes in primary liver carcinoma. Study-level background: The study enrolled male and female patients aged 30 to 69 years.

Study-level points and caveats: Blood trailed tumors significantly in top-250-clone fraction (p = 0.039). Pairs of tumor regions overlapped more than tumor-adjacent and tumor-blood pairs did.

A constant-region primer served to make TCR beta cDNA from roughly 500 ng total RNA. Generation of the TCR beta libraries relied on three nested multiplex PCR rounds using slightly modified ARM-PCR. PCR rounds one and two used TRBV1-TRBV30 forward primers with a C-beta reverse primer for 9 to 10 cycles each. TCRdb analysed the multiplex PCR reads with MiXCR anew, one entry per CDR3 protein. Of fewer than 350,000 distinct CDR3 sequences listed, about 60% are singletons. As for this clonotype: The target antigen is unknown.

Unsorted whole blood yielded the blood RNA, and germline DNA was also extracted. At sampling, these chronic HBV carriers had received no treatment. CDR3 length equals 12 residues. Germline CDR1 is MNHEY and CDR2 is SVGEGT. Between the trimmed V and J ends, which lost 5 bases and 8 bases, there was a span of 10 bases. This chain connects TRBV6-2 or TRBV6-3 to TRBJ1-5, with no clear D. The receptor comes from a man aged 40-49 years with primary liver carcinoma and hepatitis B virus infection. Sample: peripheral blood. The CDR3 reads CASSRYSEPQHF. For the CDR3, the DNA is TGTGCCAGCAGTAGGTATTCGGAGCCCCAGCATTTT.